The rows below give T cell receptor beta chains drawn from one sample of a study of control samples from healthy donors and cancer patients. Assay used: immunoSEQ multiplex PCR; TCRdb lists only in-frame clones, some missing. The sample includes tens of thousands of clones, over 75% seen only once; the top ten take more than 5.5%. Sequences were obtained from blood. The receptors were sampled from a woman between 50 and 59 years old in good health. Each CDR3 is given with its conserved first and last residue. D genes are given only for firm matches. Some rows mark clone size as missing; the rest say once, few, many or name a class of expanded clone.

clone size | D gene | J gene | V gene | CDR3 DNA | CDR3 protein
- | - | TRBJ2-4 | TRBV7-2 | TGTGCCAGCAGCTTAGATTCAGGGGCAAACATTCAGTACTTC | CASSLDSGANIQYF
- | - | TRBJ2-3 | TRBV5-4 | TGTGCCAGCAGCTTGGACGAGTTCGGGACAGATACGCAGTATTTT | CASSLDEFGTDTQYF
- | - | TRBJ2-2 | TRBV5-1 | TGCGCCAGTGGGGCAGGTACCGGGGAGCTGTTTTTT | CASGAGTGELFF
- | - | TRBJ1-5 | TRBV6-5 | TGTGCCAGCAGTCCCTTGGGTCAGCCCCAGCATTTT | CASSPLGQPQHF
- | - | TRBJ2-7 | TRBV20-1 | TGCAGTGCTAGTCCCGGGGGCGGCTACGAGCAGTACTTC | CSASPGGGYEQYF
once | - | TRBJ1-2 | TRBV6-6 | TGTGCCAGCAGTTACCCGGAATCCTATGGCTACACCTTC | CASSYPESYGYTF
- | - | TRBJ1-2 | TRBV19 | TGTGCCAGTAGTATAACGCGGACAGCGGGTTATGACTACACCTTC | CASSITRTAGYDYTF
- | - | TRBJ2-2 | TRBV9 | TGTGCCAGCAGCGTAGGGATGAGTGGGACGTTGTTTTTT | CASSVGMSGTLFF
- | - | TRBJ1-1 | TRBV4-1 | TGCGCCAGCAGCCAAGATGGGGACGGATTCACGGGAGCTTTCTTT | CASSQDGDGFTGAFF
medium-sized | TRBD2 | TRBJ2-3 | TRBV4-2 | TGTGCCAGCAGCCAAGAGCCGGCTAGCGGGGGGAGGGGAAGCACAGATACGCAGTATTTT | CASSQEPASGGRGSTDTQYF
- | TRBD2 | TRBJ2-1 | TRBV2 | TGTGCCACCCTGGGGGGGGGAGGAAGTAATGAGCAGTTCTTC | CATLGGGGSNEQFF
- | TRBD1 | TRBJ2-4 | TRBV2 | TGTGCCAGCACCAGGGGGAGCATTCAGTACTTC | CASTRGSIQYF
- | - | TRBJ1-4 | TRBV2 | TGTGCCAGCAGTGAATTGACCACTAATGAAAAACTGTTTTTT | CASSELTTNEKLFF
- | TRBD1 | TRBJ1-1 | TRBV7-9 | TGTGCCAGCAGCCCCAGGGGGAGTTTTTTGAACACTGAAGCTTTCTTT | CASSPRGSFLNTEAFF
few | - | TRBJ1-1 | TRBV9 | TGTGCCAGCAGCATTAAGGGAGGTAACACTGAAGCTTTCTTT | CASSIKGGNTEAFF
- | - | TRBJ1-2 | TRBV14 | TGTGCCAGCAGCCAAGATGAGTCCAGGACAATCGGCTACACCTTC | CASSQDESRTIGYTF
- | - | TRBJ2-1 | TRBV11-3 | TGTGCCAGCAGCTTAGAGGGGAGCTCCTACAATGAGCAGTTCTTC | CASSLEGSSYNEQFF
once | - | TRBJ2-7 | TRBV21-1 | TGTGCCAGCAGTTGGAAAACAGGGAAATGCGACGAGCAGTACTTC | CASSWKTGKCDEQYF
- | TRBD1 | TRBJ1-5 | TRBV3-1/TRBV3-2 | TGTGCCAGCAGCCAAGGGACAGGGGGCAGAGAGCCCCAGCATTTT | CASSQGTGGREPQHF
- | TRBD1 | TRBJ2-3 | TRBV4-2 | TGTGCCAGCGCTGATGACAGGGGAACAGATACGCAGTATTTT | CASADDRGTDTQYF
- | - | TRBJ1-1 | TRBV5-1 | TGCGCCAGCAGCCATAGGACGGGGAACACTGAAGCTTTCTTT | CASSHRTGNTEAFF
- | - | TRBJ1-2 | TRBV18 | TGTGCCAGCTCACCCATTTCAGGGTTAGACGGCTACACCTTC | CASSPISGLDGYTF
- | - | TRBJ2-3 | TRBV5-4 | TGTGCCAGCAACGATGGCGGGGCGGGGGCCACAGATACGCAGTATTTT | CASNDGGAGATDTQYF
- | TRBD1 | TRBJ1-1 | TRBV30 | TGTGCCGGATGGCCGGGACAGAAAGTCATGAACACTGAAGCTTTCTTT | CAGWPGQKVMNTEAFF
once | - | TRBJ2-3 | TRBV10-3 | TGTGCCATCGGCCGGACAGAGGCTACGCAGTATTTT | CAIGRTEATQYF
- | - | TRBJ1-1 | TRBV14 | TGTGCCAGCAGCCAAGATTATGGGGGGGGAGACACTGAAGCTTTCTTT | CASSQDYGGGDTEAFF
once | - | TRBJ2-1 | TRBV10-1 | TGCGCCAGCTATTACCTCATAGGGTCCCTCTACAATGAGCAGTTCTTC | CASYYLIGSLYNEQFF
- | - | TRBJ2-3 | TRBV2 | TGTGCCAGCAAGAGGGCAGGAGCTAGCACAGATACGCAGTATTTT | CASKRAGASTDTQYF
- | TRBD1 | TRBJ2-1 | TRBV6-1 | TGTGCCAGCAGTGAATCCGGGACAGGGGCGGATGAGCAGTTCTTC | CASSESGTGADEQFF
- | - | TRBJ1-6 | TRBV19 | TGTGCCAGTAGTATATTGGGGGCATCTTATAATTCACCCCTCCACTTT | CASSILGASYNSPLHF
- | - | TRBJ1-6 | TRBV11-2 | TGTGCCAGCAGCTTCCAGTGGTCACCCCTCCACTTT | CASSFQWSPLHF
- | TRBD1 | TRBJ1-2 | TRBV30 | TGTGCCTGGAGTCCGGACAGGGGGCACGGCTACACCTTC | CAWSPDRGHGYTF
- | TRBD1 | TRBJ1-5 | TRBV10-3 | TGTGCCATCAGTGAGTCGGAGACAGGGGTCTCTCAGCCCCAGCATTTT | CAISESETGVSQPQHF
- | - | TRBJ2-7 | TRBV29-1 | TGCAGCGTTACAAGTTTCTACGAGCAGTACTTC | CSVTSFYEQYF
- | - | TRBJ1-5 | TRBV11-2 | TGTGCCAGCAGCTTAGCCAGGGATCAGCCCCAGCATTTT | CASSLARDQPQHF
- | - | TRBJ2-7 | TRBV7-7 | TGTGCCAGCAGCGCGGGTCTTGGATACGAGCAGTACTTC | CASSAGLGYEQYF
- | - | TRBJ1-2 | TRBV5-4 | TGTGCCAGCAGCTTCGGCGACAGGAACTATGGCTACACCTTC | CASSFGDRNYGYTF
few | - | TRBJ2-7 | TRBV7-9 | TGTGCCAGCAGCCCCCGGGGCCGATTGAGCTCCTACGAGCAGTACTTC | CASSPRGRLSSYEQYF
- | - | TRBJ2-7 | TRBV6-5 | TGTGCCAGCAGGTCAGGGGCTGGCGAGCAGTACTTC | CASRSGAGEQYF
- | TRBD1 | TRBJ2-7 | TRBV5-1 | TGCGCCAGCAGACCCCAGACAGGGAACGAGCAGTACTTC | CASRPQTGNEQYF
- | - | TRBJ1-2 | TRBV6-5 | TGTGCCAGCAGTCCGGGACGGAACTATGGCTACACCTTC | CASSPGRNYGYTF
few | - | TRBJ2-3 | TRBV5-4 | TGTGCCAGCAGGGCAAGTTACTCCACAGATACGCAGTATTTT | CASRASYSTDTQYF